Detailed here is one T cell receptor beta chain. Its antigen is still unknown. Via template switching, UMIs carrying a 6-nucleotide sample barcode were introduced. TCRdb derives one entry per CDR3 protein from the 5' RACE reads, leaving out DNA. The sample data list around 400,000 distinct CDR3 sequences. Unfractionated whole blood yielded total RNA, and T cells were not sorted. The sample is drawn from a study of monozygotic twins with inflammatory bowel disease. The CDR3 spans 12 residues. The V gene's germline CDR1 is MNHEY and CDR2 SVGAGI. General study findings and limits: IBD patients, compared with healthy twins, shared fewer clonotypes with others (especially with disease activity).

The origin of this receptor is a human donor with ulcerative colitis or Crohn's disease, or a healthy co-twin of an affected twin (not recorded which). Sequencing was done on a sample of blood. This sequence joins TRBV6-5 and TRBJ1-2. The chain's CDR3 is CASSTDLGGYTF.